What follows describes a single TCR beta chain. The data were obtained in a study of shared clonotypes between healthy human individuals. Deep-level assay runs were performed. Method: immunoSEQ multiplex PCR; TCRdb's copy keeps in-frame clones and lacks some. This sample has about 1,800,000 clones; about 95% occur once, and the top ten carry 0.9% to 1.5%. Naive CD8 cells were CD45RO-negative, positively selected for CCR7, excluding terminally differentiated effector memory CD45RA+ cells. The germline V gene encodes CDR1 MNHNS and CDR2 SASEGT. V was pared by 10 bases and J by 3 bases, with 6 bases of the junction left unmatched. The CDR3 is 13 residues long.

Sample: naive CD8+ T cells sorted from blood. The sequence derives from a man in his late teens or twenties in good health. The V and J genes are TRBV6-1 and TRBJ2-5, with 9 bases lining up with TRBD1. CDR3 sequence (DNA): TGTGCCACACGTCGGACAGGGGAAGAGACCCAGTACTTC. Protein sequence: CATRRTGEETQYF.